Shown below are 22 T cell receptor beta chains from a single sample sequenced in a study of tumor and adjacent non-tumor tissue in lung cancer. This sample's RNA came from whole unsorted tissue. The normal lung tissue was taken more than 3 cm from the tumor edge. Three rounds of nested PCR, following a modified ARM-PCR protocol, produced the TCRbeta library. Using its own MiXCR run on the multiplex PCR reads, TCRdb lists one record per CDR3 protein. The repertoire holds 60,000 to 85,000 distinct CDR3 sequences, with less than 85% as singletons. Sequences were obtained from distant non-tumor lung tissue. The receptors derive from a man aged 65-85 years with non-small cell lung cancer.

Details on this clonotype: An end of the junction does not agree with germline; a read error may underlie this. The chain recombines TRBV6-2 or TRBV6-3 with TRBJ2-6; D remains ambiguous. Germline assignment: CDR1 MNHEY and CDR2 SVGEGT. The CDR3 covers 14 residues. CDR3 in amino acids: CASSIGFGTNVLTF. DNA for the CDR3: TGTGCCAGCAGTATAGGGTTTGGGACCAACGTCCTGACTTTC.

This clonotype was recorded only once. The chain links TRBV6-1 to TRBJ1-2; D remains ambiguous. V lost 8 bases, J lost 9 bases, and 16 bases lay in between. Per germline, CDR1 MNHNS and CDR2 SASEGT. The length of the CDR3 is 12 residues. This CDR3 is CASGQAWNRYTF. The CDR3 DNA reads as TGTGCCAGCGGTCAGGCGTGGAATCGCTACACCTTC.

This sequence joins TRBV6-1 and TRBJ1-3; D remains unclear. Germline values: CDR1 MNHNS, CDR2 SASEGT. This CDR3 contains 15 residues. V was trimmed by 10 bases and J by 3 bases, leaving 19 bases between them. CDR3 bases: TGTGCCACAGGCTCCAGGATAACATTTGGAAACACCATATATTTT. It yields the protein CATGSRITFGNTIYF.

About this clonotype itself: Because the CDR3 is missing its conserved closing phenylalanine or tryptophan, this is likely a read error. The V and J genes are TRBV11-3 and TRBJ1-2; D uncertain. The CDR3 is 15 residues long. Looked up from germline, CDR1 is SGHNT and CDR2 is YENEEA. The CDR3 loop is CASSLERGRTYGYTL. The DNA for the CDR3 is TGTGCCAGTAGCTTAGAACGCGGACGGACCTATGGCTACACCTTA.

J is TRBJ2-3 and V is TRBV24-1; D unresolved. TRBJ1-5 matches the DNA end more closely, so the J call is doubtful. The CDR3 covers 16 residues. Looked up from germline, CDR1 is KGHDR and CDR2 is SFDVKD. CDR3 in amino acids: CATSDPRSGSTDTQHF. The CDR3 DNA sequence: TGTGCCACCAGTGATCCTCGGAGCGGGAGCACAGATACGCAGCATTTT.

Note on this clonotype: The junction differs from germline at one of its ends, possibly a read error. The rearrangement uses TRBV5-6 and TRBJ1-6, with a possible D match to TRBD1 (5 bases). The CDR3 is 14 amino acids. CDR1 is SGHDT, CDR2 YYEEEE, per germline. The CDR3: CASSGTGYNSPLNF. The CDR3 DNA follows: TGTGCGAGCAGCGGGACGGGGTATAATTCACCCCTCAACTTT.

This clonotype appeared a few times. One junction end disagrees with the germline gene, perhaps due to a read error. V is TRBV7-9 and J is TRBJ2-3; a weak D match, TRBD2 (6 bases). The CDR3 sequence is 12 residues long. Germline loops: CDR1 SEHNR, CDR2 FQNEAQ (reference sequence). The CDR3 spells CASSGDPDPQYF. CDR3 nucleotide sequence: TGTGCCAGCTCGGGGGATCCAGATCCGCAGTATTTT.

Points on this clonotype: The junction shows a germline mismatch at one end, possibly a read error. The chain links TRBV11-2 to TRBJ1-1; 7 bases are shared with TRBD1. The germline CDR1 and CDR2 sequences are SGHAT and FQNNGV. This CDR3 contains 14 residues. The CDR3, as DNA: TGTGTCAGCAGCCAAGGGGGACAGAGCTTTGAAGCTTTCTTT. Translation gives CVSSQGGQSFEAFF.

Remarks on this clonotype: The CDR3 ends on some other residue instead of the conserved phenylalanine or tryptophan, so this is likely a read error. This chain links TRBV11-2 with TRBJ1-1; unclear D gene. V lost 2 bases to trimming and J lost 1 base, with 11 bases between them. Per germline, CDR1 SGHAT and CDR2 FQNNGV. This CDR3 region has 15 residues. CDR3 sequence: CASSLSNSRNTEAFL. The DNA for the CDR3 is TGTGCCAGCAGCTTATCCAATTCAAGGAACACTGAAGCTTTCCTT.

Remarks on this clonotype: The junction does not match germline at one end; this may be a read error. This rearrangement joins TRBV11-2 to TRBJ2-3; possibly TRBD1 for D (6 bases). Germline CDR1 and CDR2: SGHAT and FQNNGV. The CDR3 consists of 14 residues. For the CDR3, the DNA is TGTACCAGAAGTTCACAGGGATTCTCAGATACGCAGTATTTT. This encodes CTRSSQGFSDTQYF.

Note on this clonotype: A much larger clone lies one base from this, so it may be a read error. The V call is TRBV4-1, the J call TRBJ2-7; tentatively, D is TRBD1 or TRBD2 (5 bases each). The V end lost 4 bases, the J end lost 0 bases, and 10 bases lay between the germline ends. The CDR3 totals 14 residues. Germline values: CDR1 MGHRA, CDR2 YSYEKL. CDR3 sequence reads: CASSLGDSSYEQYF. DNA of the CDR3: TGCGCCAGCAGCCTGGGGGATAGCTCCTACGAGCAGTACTTC.

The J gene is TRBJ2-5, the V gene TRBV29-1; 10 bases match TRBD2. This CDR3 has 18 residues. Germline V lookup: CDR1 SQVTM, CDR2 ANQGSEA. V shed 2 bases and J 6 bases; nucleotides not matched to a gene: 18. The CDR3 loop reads CSVEFYWVSGGKQKTQYF. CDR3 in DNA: TGCAGCGTTGAATTCTATTGGGTTAGCGGGGGGAAACAAAAGACCCAGTACTTC. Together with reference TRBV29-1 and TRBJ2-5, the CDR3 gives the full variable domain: SAVISQKPSRDICQRGTSLTIQCQVDSQVTMMFWYRQQPGQSLTLIATANQGSEATYESGFVIDKFPISRPNLTFSTLTVSNMSPEDSSIYLCSVEFYWVSGGKQKTQYFGPGTRLLVL.

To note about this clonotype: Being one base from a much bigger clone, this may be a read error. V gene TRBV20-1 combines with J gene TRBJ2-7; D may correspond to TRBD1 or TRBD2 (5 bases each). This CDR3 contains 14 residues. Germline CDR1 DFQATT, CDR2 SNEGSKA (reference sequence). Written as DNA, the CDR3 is TGCAGTACTAGAGTAGATGGCAGGGTCTACGAGCAGTACTTC. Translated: CSTRVDGRVYEQYF.

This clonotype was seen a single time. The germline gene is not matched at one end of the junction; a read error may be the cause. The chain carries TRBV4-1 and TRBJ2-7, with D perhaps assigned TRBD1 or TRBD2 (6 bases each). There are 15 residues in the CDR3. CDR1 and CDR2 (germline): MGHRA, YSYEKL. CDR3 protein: CASSPTGAFNYEQYF. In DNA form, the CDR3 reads TGCGCCAGCAGCCCGACGGGGGCCTTTAACTACGAGCAGTATTTC.

The DNA for the CDR3 is TGTGCCAGCAGTTCCGGGACAGGGGGCTCTGGGACCAGCGTTCTGACTTTC. Amino acids: CASSSGTGGSGTSVLTF. V and J are TRBV6-5 and TRBJ2-6, with 12 bases lining up with TRBD1. The ends lost 4 bases at V and 16 bases at J; junction bases unmatched: 17. Germline CDR1 is MNHEY and CDR2 is SVGAGI. The CDR3 covers 17 residues.

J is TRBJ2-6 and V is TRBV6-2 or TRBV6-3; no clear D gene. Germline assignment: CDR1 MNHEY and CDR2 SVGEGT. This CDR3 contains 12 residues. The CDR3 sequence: CISRTGANVLTF. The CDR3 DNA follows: TGTATCAGCCGCACCGGGGCCAACGTCCTGACTTTC.

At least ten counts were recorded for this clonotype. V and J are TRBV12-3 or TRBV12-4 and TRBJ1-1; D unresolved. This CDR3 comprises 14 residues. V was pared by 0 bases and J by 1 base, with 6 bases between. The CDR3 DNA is TGTGCCAGCAGTTTAGCAGGGCGGAACACTGAAGCTTTCTTT. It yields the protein CASSLAGRNTEAFF.

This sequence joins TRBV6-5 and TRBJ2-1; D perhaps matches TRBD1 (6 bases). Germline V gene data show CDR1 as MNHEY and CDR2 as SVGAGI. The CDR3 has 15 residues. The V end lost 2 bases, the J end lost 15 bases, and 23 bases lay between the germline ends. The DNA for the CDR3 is TGTGCCAGCAGTTACCTTGGCGGTAGGGGGAGTGCGGCGTTCTTC. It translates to CASSYLGGRGSAAFF.

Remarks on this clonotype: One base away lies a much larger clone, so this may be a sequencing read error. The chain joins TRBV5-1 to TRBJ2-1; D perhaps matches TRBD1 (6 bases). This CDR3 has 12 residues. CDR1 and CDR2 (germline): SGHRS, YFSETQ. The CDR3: CASSQQGDERFF. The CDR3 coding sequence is TGCGCCAGCAGTCAACAGGGAGATGAGCGGTTCTTC.

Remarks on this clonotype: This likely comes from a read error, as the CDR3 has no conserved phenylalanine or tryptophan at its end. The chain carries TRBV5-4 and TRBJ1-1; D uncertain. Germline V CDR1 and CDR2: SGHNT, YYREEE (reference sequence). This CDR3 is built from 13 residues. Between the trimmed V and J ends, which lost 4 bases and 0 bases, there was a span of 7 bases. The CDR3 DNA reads TGTGCCAGCAGCGGTAGTATGAACACTGAAGCTTTCTAT. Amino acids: CASSGSMNTEAFY.

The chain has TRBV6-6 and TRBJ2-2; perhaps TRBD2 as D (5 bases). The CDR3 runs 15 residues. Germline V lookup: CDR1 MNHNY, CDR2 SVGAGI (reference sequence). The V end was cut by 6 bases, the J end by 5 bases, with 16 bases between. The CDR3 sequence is CASRRGIGKTGELFF. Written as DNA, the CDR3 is TGTGCCAGCAGACGGGGTATTGGGAAGACCGGGGAGCTGTTTTTT.

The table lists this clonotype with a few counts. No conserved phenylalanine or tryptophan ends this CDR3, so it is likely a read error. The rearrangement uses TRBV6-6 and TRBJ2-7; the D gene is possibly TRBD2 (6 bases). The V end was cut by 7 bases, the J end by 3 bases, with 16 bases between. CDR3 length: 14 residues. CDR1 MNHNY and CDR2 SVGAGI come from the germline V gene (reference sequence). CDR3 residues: CASTFPGLNYEQYS. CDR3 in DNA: TGTGCCAGCACTTTCCCGGGACTCAACTACGAGCAGTACTCC.